A selection of T cell receptor beta chains follows, all from one sample in a study of siplizumab effects on memory and regulatory T cells. Libraries were prepared by immunoSEQ multiplex PCR; TCRdb keeps only in-frame clonotypes and omits some of them. This table has just over 60,000 clones, 70% to 80% appearing once. Sequencing input: memory CD4+ T cells sorted from blood. Every receptor here comes from a human donor in good health. CDR3s include the opening cysteine and the closing phenylalanine or tryptophan. The D gene is left open where the match is weak. The size entry is marked missing in some rows and otherwise reads once, few, many or a size class.

D	V	size	J	CDR3	DNA
.	TRBV5-5	.	TRBJ1-6	CASSNATGRSYNSPLHF	TGTGCCAGCAGCAATGCGACTGGCCGCTCCTATAATTCACCCCTCCACTTT
.	TRBV7-9	.	TRBJ2-2	CASSLAGRTGELFF	TGTGCCAGCAGCTTAGCGGGACGGACCGGGGAGCTGTTTTTT
TRBD2	TRBV7-3	.	TRBJ2-3	CASSFKAGGRDTQYF	TGTGCCAGCAGCTTCAAGGCGGGGGGCAGGGATACGCAGTATTTT
.	TRBV28	few	TRBJ1-1	CASSDPTRTEAFF	TGTGCCAGCAGCGATCCGACGAGGACTGAAGCTTTCTTT
.	TRBV28	once	TRBJ1-5	CASSGGAAGNQPQHF	TGTGCCAGCAGTGGGGGGGCAGCTGGCAATCAGCCCCAGCATTTT
.	TRBV29-1	.	TRBJ2-7	CSAMGRGAYEQYF	TGCAGCGCCATGGGGCGGGGAGCCTACGAGCAGTACTTC
TRBD2	TRBV2	.	TRBJ2-3	CASDLRGSGPTTDTQYF	TGTGCCAGCGACCTCCGGGGTAGCGGGCCTACCACAGATACGCAGTATTTT
.	TRBV6-6	.	TRBJ1-3	CASSTAGYTIYF	TGTGCCAGCAGTACGGCCGGGTACACCATATATTTT
.	TRBV10-2	.	TRBJ1-4	CASSEVTNEKLFF	TGCGCCAGCAGTGAGGTCACTAATGAAAAACTGTTTTTT
TRBD2	TRBV9	few	TRBJ2-2	CASSVVATSGGRYTGELFF	TGTGCCAGCAGCGTAGTCGCGACTAGCGGGGGCCGATACACCGGGGAGCTGTTTTTT
.	TRBV19	.	TRBJ2-5	CASSPRDGRQETQYF	TGTGCCAGTAGCCCCCGGGACGGACGACAAGAGACCCAGTACTTC
TRBD2	TRBV6-1	once	TRBJ2-1	CASSEDLSGTSWNEQFF	TGTGCCAGCAGTGAAGATTTAAGCGGGACTAGCTGGAATGAGCAGTTCTTC
TRBD1	TRBV23-1	.	TRBJ2-3	CASSQSSGQGDTDTQYF	TGCGCCAGCAGTCAATCCTCGGGACAGGGGGACACAGATACGCAGTATTTT
.	TRBV7-3	.	TRBJ1-2	CASNLDTGNYGYTF	TGTGCCAGCAACCTCGATACAGGGAACTATGGCTACACCTTC
TRBD2	TRBV6-5	.	TRBJ2-3	CASSYSGLVNTDTQYF	TGTGCCAGCAGTTACAGCGGACTAGTGAACACAGATACGCAGTATTTT
TRBD2	TRBV7-2	.	TRBJ2-3	CASSLGTSADTQYF	TGTGCCAGCAGCTTAGGCACTAGCGCAGATACGCAGTATTTT
.	TRBV7-3	.	TRBJ2-1	CASSLSPGVGNEQFF	TGTGCCAGCAGCTTAAGCCCCGGGGTGGGCAATGAGCAGTTCTTC
.	TRBV6-4	.	TRBJ1-5	CASSENGGPNQPQHF	TGTGCCAGCAGCGAAAACGGGGGTCCAAATCAGCCCCAGCATTTT
TRBD2	TRBV11-1	.	TRBJ2-1	CASSPGTSGANEQFF	TGTGCCAGCAGCCCAGGGACTAGCGGGGCTAATGAGCAGTTCTTC
TRBD1	TRBV18	.	TRBJ1-2	CASSPSGQGRGYTF	TGTGCCAGCTCACCCTCGGGACAGGGGAGAGGCTACACCTTC
.	TRBV10-2	.	TRBJ2-3	CASSDGLTDTQYF	TGCGCCAGCAGTGATGGACTCACAGATACGCAGTATTTT
TRBD1	TRBV28	.	TRBJ1-4	CASRITQGANEKLFF	TGTGCCAGCAGAATTACACAGGGGGCTAATGAAAAACTGTTTTTT
.	TRBV30	few	TRBJ1-1	CAWIRILNTEAFF	TGTGCCTGGATCCGGATCCTGAACACTGAAGCTTTCTTT
.	TRBV5-1	few	TRBJ1-6	CASSVDRRTYNSPLHF	TGCGCCAGCAGCGTGGACCGACGGACCTATAATTCACCCCTCCACTTT
.	TRBV4-3	.	TRBJ2-5	CASSQDGGRGVETQYF	TGCGCCAGCAGCCAAGATGGGGGCAGGGGAGTAGAGACCCAGTACTTC
TRBD2	TRBV5-1	.	TRBJ2-1	CASSLVERGGAGNEQFF	TGCGCCAGCAGCTTGGTGGAGCGCGGGGGGGCCGGGAATGAGCAGTTCTTC
TRBD1	TRBV6-5	.	TRBJ1-2	CASRDRGNDGYTF	TGTGCCAGCAGGGACAGGGGAAACGATGGCTACACCTTC
.	TRBV5-5	.	TRBJ1-2	CASSSSGGLGYGYTF	TGTGCCAGCAGCTCGTCCGGGGGACTAGGCTATGGCTACACCTTC
.	TRBV5-1	.	TRBJ2-7	CASRQGQTPSSYEQYF	TGCGCCAGCAGACAGGGACAAACACCAAGCTCCTACGAGCAGTACTTC
.	TRBV30	.	TRBJ2-7	CAWSGVRGNEQYF	TGTGCCTGGAGTGGGGTGAGGGGAAACGAGCAGTACTTC
.	TRBV10-3	.	TRBJ2-3	CAISVLDTGTDTQYF	TGTGCCATCAGTGTGTTGGACACAGGCACAGATACGCAGTATTTT
.	TRBV28	.	TRBJ2-3	CASGTPGVDTQYF	TGTGCCAGCGGGACGCCGGGCGTAGATACGCAGTATTTT
.	TRBV15	.	TRBJ2-5	CATSIGARETQYF	TGTGCCACCTCGATCGGGGCCAGAGAGACCCAGTACTTC
TRBD1	TRBV2	once	TRBJ1-5	CASSEGGQGSQPQHF	TGTGCCAGCAGTGAAGGGGGACAGGGTAGCCAGCCCCAGCATTTT
.	TRBV6-5	few	TRBJ1-5	CASSRQRNQPQHF	TGTGCCAGCAGTAGACAGAGAAATCAGCCCCAGCATTTT
TRBD1	TRBV5-1	.	TRBJ2-7	CASSPMTGDGNEQYF	TGCGCCAGCAGCCCTATGACAGGGGACGGGAACGAGCAGTACTTC
TRBD2	TRBV30	.	TRBJ2-1	CAWRPPSGSGRDNEQFF	TGTGCCTGGAGACCCCCCAGCGGTAGCGGGAGAGACAATGAGCAGTTCTTC
TRBD2	TRBV27	.	TRBJ2-3	CASSVSGDTQYF	TGTGCCAGCAGTGTTAGCGGGGATACGCAGTATTTT
.	TRBV2	.	TRBJ1-2	CASSDGPAYGYTF	TGTGCCAGCAGTGATGGGCCGGCCTATGGCTACACCTTC
TRBD1	TRBV28	.	TRBJ1-2	CASSFPEAGQGYGYTF	TGTGCCAGCAGTTTCCCCGAAGCGGGACAGGGTTATGGCTACACCTTC
.	TRBV28	.	TRBJ2-2	CASSPDTQGRVTGELFF	TGTGCCAGCAGTCCCGATACCCAGGGGCGGGTTACCGGGGAGCTGTTTTTT
TRBD1	TRBV7-2	once	TRBJ2-7	CASSLFGTGSEQYF	TGTGCCAGCAGCTTATTCGGGACAGGGTCCGAGCAGTACTTC
.	TRBV4-3	.	TRBJ2-7	CASSQEIGGSSYEQYF	TGCGCCAGCAGCCAAGAAATAGGGGGTAGCTCCTACGAGCAGTACTTC
.	TRBV27	.	TRBJ1-5	CASSLSRQSNQPQHF	TGTGCCAGCAGTTTATCTCGACAGAGCAATCAGCCCCAGCATTTT
.	TRBV5-4	few	TRBJ2-6	CASSLTTGTLSGANVLTF	TGTGCCAGCAGCTTAACGACAGGCACTCTCTCTGGGGCCAACGTCCTGACTTTC
TRBD1	TRBV5-1	.	TRBJ2-5	CASSLRGQAQETQYF	TGCGCCAGCAGCTTGAGGGGACAGGCACAAGAGACCCAGTACTTC
TRBD1	TRBV10-3	.	TRBJ1-1	CAIRRGQGDYTEAFF	TGTGCCATCAGGAGGGGACAGGGGGATTACACTGAAGCTTTCTTT
.	TRBV18	.	TRBJ1-5	CASSPQAGLGEPQHF	TGTGCCAGCTCACCACAGGCAGGTTTGGGGGAGCCCCAGCATTTT
.	TRBV7-6	few	TRBJ1-6	CASSPRASGTQSPLHF	TGTGCCAGCAGCCCCAGGGCCTCCGGTACGCAGTCACCCCTCCACTTT
.	TRBV19	.	TRBJ1-6	CASSIGGRFDSPLHF	TGTGCCAGTAGTATAGGGGGGCGCTTTGATTCACCCCTCCACTTT
TRBD1	TRBV6-5	few	TRBJ1-5	CASRGQGVQPQHF	TGTGCCAGCAGGGGACAGGGCGTTCAGCCCCAGCATTTT
.	TRBV7-9	.	TRBJ2-6	CASRNSGANVLTF	TGTGCCAGCCGAAACTCTGGGGCCAACGTCCTGACTTTC
.	TRBV4-2	.	TRBJ1-4	CASSRGGEGTNEKLFF	TGTGCCAGCAGCCGCGGTGGGGAGGGCACTAATGAAAAACTGTTTTTT
.	TRBV21-1	.	TRBJ1-4	CASSNSPRVTNEKLFF	TGTGCCAGCAGCAATTCGCCTCGGGTAACTAATGAAAAACTGTTTTTT
TRBD1	TRBV5-5	medium-sized	TRBJ1-2	CASSLNRGLNYGYTF	TGTGCCAGCAGCTTAAATAGGGGGCTTAACTATGGCTACACCTTC